This TCR beta chain emerged from a study of PD-1 blockade in mismatch repair-deficient tumors. The study, taken as a whole, reports: Rapid post-treatment expansion, then contraction, generally preceding radiologic response, marked tumor-resident clones.

Produced via immunoSEQ multiplex PCR; TCRdb's table is partial and in-frame only. The table lists under 50,000 clones, approximately 80% of them singletons, with roughly 3.4% in the top ten. With respect to this clone: No antigen is known for it.

The length of the CDR3 is 18 residues. Germline values: CDR1 SGHRS, CDR2 YFSETQ. V trimming: 0 bases; J trimming: 5 bases; junction bases outside the gene matches: 15. The source of this sequence is an adult with mismatch repair-deficient cancer. The sample in question was PBMCs, obtained before pembrolizumab treatment. The chain uses TRBV5-1 and TRBJ2-3; 7 positions match TRBD2. CDR3 in DNA: TGCGCCAGCAGCTTGGTTCCGCTAGCGGAACACTCGGGAGATACGCAGTATTTT. This gives the protein CASSLVPLAEHSGDTQYF. Supplemented by reference TRBV5-1 and TRBJ2-3, the full variable domain reads KAGVTQTPRYLIKTRGQQVTLSCSPISGHRSVSWYQQTPGQGLQFLFEYFSETQRNKGNFPGRFSGRQFSNSRSEMNVSTLELGDSALYLCASSLVPLAEHSGDTQYFGPGTRLTVL.